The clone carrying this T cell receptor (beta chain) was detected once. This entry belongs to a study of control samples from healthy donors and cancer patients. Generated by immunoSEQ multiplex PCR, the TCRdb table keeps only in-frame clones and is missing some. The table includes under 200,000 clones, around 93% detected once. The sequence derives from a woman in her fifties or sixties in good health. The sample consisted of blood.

CDR3 protein: CASRKPTGVGLLSNQPQHF. The CDR3 DNA reads TGTGCCAGCAGGAAGCCTACAGGGGTGGGTTTGTTGAGCAATCAGCCCCAGCATTTT. V is TRBV2 and J is TRBJ1-5; 7 bases map to TRBD1. This CDR3 has 19 amino acids. V was pared by 6 bases and J by 1 base, with 18 bases of the junction left unmatched. Germline loops: CDR1 SNHLY, CDR2 FYNNEI.